This is a list of T cell receptor beta chains from one sample in a study of regulatory dendritic cells for organ transplantation. Measured with immunoSEQ multiplex PCR; TCRdb has only the in-frame clones, and not every one. The top ten clones hold about 0.7% of a sample with fewer than 25,000 clones, roughly 88% of them seen once. Antigen specificity for these receptors is unknown. The sample was naive CD4+ T cells from blood cultured with regulatory dendritic cells. The receptors here all came from a human donor in good health. CDR3s include the opening cysteine and the closing phenylalanine or tryptophan. For some rows the clone size is stated as once, few or many, or as a class when expanded; others skip it.

TRBV10-3	TRBJ2-5	19	NA	CAISKLGKGLAGNQETQYF
TRBV19	TRBJ2-1	16	few	CASSIRSGSVWNEQFF
TRBV7-2	TRBJ1-1	14	once	CASSLVNLNTEAFF
TRBV6-6	TRBJ2-7	15	NA	CASRRQGLVAYEQYF
TRBV20-1	TRBJ2-7	11	NA	CSAGREAQQYF
TRBV18	TRBJ1-1	12	NA	CASSPGQTEAFF
TRBV28	TRBJ2-6	20	NA	CASSDQGRQPYRAGANVLTF
TRBV7-9	TRBJ1-2	13	NA	CASSPIDIYGYTF
TRBV2	TRBJ2-7	13	NA	CASTLGRYYEQYF
TRBV7-2	TRBJ2-2	14	once	CASIPRGGRGELFF
TRBV4-3	TRBJ1-2	15	NA	CASSQDPRRPYGYTF